This T cell receptor beta chain was profiled in a study of blood T cell repertoires in COVID-19. Study-wide background: Samples taken during acute and convalescent COVID-19 were collected in the United States, Italy and Spain.

This table comes from immunoSEQ multiplex PCR, and its TCRdb copy is limited to in-frame clones, with some not included. Among under 300,000 clones, 65% to 85% were seen once, and the ten largest hold 1.4% to 1.5%. This CDR3 spans 15 amino acids. Germline CDR1 SGHTA, CDR2 FQGTGA. The V gene lost 5 bases and the J gene lost 0 bases, with 14 bases spanning the gap. The V call is TRBV7-3, the J call TRBJ2-7, with D perhaps matching TRBD1 (5 bases). The clonotype was recovered from a human donor with COVID-19, enrolled during active disease. The donor label of this sample is uncertain. Input material: peripheral blood. CDR3 region: CASSPTTQGSYEQYF. The CDR3 nucleotides read TGTGCCAGCAGCCCCACTACCCAGGGCTCCTACGAGCAGTACTTC.